Given below is one T cell receptor (beta chain) in context. This specimen belongs to a study of shared T cell receptors in the human thymus. Clones were sequenced by immunoSEQ multiplex PCR, and TCRdb holds only the in-frame ones, with some missing. Of fewer than 700,000 clones listed, around 89% were seen once; the top ten hold 0.0095% to 0.012%. The CDR3 length is 17 residues. Germline V CDR1 and CDR2: MDHEN, SYDVKM. Unmatched junction bases numbered 14, after V lost 6 bases and J lost 3 bases. This sample also appeared in a second study, on human thymus T cells.

The genes are TRBV28 and TRBJ2-7; 10 bases map to TRBD2. The source of this sequence is a boy under three years old with a congenital heart defect. The sample was thymocytes. The CDR3 loop is CASSHEGASGSYYEQYF. The CDR3 coding sequence is TGTGCCAGCAGCCATGAGGGCGCTAGCGGGAGTTACTACGAGCAGTACTTC. The full variable domain, its missing parts supplied by reference TRBV28 and TRBJ2-7, is DVKVTQSSRYLVKRTGEKVFLECVQDMDHENMFWYRQDPGLGLRLIYFSYDVKMKEKGDIPEGYSVSREKKERFSLILESASTNQTSMYLCASSHEGASGSYYEQYFGPGTRLTVT.